A single sample is the source of the 4 T cell receptor beta chains below, sequenced in a study of OX40 agonist ivuxolimab in advanced cancers. The method was immunoSEQ multiplex PCR; TCRdb's version includes in-frame clones alone and lacks a portion of them. This table holds under 65,000 clones, less than 85% found once. The sample consisted of CD4+ or CD8+ T cells sorted from blood, taken in a trial of the OX40 agonist ivuxolimab. Receptors originate from an adult with an advanced solid tumor such as melanoma, head and neck, liver or kidney cancer.

This chain links TRBV28 with TRBJ1-1, with D possibly TRBD1 on 6 matching bases. This CDR3 spans 15 amino acids. Germline V lookup: CDR1 MDHEN, CDR2 SYDVKM. Trimming pared 7 bases from V and 1 base from J, leaving 16 bases between. The CDR3: CASTLGGLGNTEAFF. Here the CDR3 DNA reads TGTGCCAGCACCCTGGGGGGGCTTGGGAACACTGAAGCTTTCTTT.

The V gene is TRBV6-5, the J gene TRBJ1-1, with D possibly matching TRBD1 (5 bases). Trimming removed 10 bases at V and 0 bases at J, with 15 bases between. Germline lookup yields CDR1 MNHEY and CDR2 SVGAGI. This CDR3 is 14 amino acids long. This chain's CDR3 is CATKIRDLNTEAFF. The CDR3 region has the DNA TGTGCCACCAAGATCAGGGATTTGAACACTGAAGCTTTCTTT.

The genes are TRBV9 and TRBJ1-2, with D maybe TRBD1 (5 bases). The CDR3 covers 14 residues. V was cut by 3 bases and J by 4 bases, with 13 bases left in between. The germline CDR1 and CDR2 sequences are SGDLS and YYNGEE. The CDR3 spells CASSGPAGLYGYTF. CDR3 coding DNA: TGTGCCAGCAGCGGACCCGCAGGGCTCTATGGCTACACCTTC. Using reference TRBV9 and TRBJ1-2 for the parts outside the CDR3, the full variable domain is DSGVTQTPKHLITATGQRVTLRCSPRSGDLSVYWYQQSLDQGLQFLIQYYNGEERAKGNILERFSAQQFPDLHSELNLSSLELGDSALYFCASSGPAGLYGYTFGSGTRLTVV.

V and J are TRBV5-5 and TRBJ1-1; perhaps TRBD1 as D (5 bases). Trimming pared 4 bases from V and 4 bases from J, leaving 11 bases between. Germline V CDR1 and CDR2: SGHKS, YYEKEE (reference sequence). CDR3 length: 13 residues. CDR3 in amino acids: CASSQGVGTEAFF. The CDR3 DNA reads TGTGCCAGCAGCCAAGGGGTGGGCACTGAAGCTTTCTTT.